This T cell receptor beta chain was sequenced for a study of blood T cell repertoires in COVID-19 (dated by TCRdb to about 2020). Concerning the study at large: Samples covering the acute and convalescent phases of COVID-19 were provided by collaborators in the United States, Italy and Spain. The prospective study material was composed of cDNA or gDNA derived from T cells, B-cell-depleted T cells, or PBMCs. The dataset comprised deeply sampled blood TCRbeta repertoires from subjects exposed to, actively infected with, or recovered from COVID-19. The repertoires were released in a freely available public database intended as a resource for research on the immune response to SARS-CoV-2. Samples came from the ongoing ImmuneRACE study (first 160 participants) plus 1,254 subjects from 6 global collaborators. Sample metadata almost always included a de-identified subject ID, COVID-19 status, age in years and sex. HLA class I and class II types, where available, came from metadata supplied by the sample provider rather than from assay-based typing.

TCRbeta CDR3 regions were amplified from genomic DNA by means of the immunoSEQ Assay, a bias-controlled multiplex PCR. The published analysis was carried out like this. Within the assay, amplification of reference gene primers was used to estimate how many nucleated cells each sample contained. To quantify the absolute abundance of each unique TCRbeta CDR3 rearrangement, sequence reads were collapsed and filtered. For each sample, productive Simpson clonality was calculated by taking the square root of Simpson's diversity index across productive rearrangements. Imported from immuneACCESS, the table was reduced by TCRdb to in-frame sequences with V and J called. These copies leave out some clones; in studies compared against another copy, an unresolved V gene accounts for under half, and the cause of the remainder is not known. The V and J calls and clone size were taken over from that table, and D and trimming were inferred from the DNA. The sample yields roughly 100,000 clones; around 84% were counted once. The ten largest account for more than 10% of the sample.

Findings and caveats that apply to the study as a whole: The amount of clinical and demographic metadata varied by source and participant and was provided uncurated.

Whole blood was collected in K2EDTA tubes by collaborating institutions according to the institutions' own protocols. For TCRbeta analysis, collaborators shipped samples in one of three forms: frozen whole blood, isolated PBMCs, or DNA extracted from either of those sample types. Cut back by 5 bases and 11 bases, the V and J ends lie 15 bases apart. The CDR3 measures 12 amino acids from cysteine to phenylalanine. The read is trimmed to its CDR3 DNA, 36 bases read in frame from base 1. The germline V gene encodes CDR1 SGHVS and CDR2 FQNEAQ. This clone occurred a few times. Its antigen target is currently unknown. No much larger clone exists at a distance of one base, and base qualities are not known.

The clonotype comes from a human donor in a cohort sampled during active COVID-19. Sequencing was carried out using peripheral blood. The sequence joins TRBV7-8 to TRBJ1-2, and perhaps TRBD1 as D gene, on 6 matching bases. The base sequence is TGTGCCAGCAGCGACCGGACAGTGACATACACCTTC. The resulting protein is CASSDRTVTYTF.